These T cell receptor beta chains were read from a single sample in a study of early stage breast cancer tumors. TCRdb's copy holds only in-frame clones and misses some; the assay was immunoSEQ multiplex PCR. Among some 70,000 clones listed, roughly 84% were seen once. Source material: blood. These receptor sequences come from a person between 55 and 69 years old with breast cancer. The CDR3 runs from the conserved cysteine through the conserved F or W. The order of the fields is D gene, clone size, J gene, V gene, CDR3 DNA, CDR3 protein. A D gene is named only where the DNA matches it firmly. Clone size is stated in some rows and not others, as once, few, many or a class when expanded.

D gene: -
clone size: -
J gene: TRBJ2-6
V gene: TRBV27
CDR3 DNA: TGTGCCAGCAGTTTCCTCTCCACTACCTCTGGGGCCAACGTCCTGACTTTC
CDR3 protein: CASSFLSTTSGANVLTF

D gene: TRBD1
clone size: -
J gene: TRBJ2-7
V gene: TRBV2
CDR3 DNA: TGTGCCAGCATATCCGGGACAGACTACGAGCAGTACTTC
CDR3 protein: CASISGTDYEQYF

D gene: -
clone size: few
J gene: TRBJ2-2
V gene: TRBV2
CDR3 DNA: TGTGCCAGCAGTGATGCGAGGACAGGGGAGCTGTTTTTT
CDR3 protein: CASSDARTGELFF

D gene: -
clone size: -
J gene: TRBJ2-5
V gene: TRBV18
CDR3 DNA: TGTGCCAGCTCACCACGAATAGTAGAGACCCAGTACTTC
CDR3 protein: CASSPRIVETQYF

D gene: -
clone size: -
J gene: TRBJ2-2
V gene: TRBV2
CDR3 DNA: TGTGCCAGCAGTGAAATCACGAACACCGGGGAGCTGTTTTTT
CDR3 protein: CASSEITNTGELFF

D gene: TRBD1
clone size: -
J gene: TRBJ1-1
V gene: TRBV19
CDR3 DNA: TGTGCCAGTAGCACTAACAGGGGCGAGAACACTGAAGCTTTCTTT
CDR3 protein: CASSTNRGENTEAFF

D gene: -
clone size: few
J gene: TRBJ1-2
V gene: TRBV7-3
CDR3 DNA: TGTGCCAGCAGCCCGGCGGGGACAACCAACTCTAACTATGGCTACACCTTC
CDR3 protein: CASSPAGTTNSNYGYTF

D gene: -
clone size: -
J gene: TRBJ2-4
V gene: TRBV7-3
CDR3 DNA: TGTGCCAGCAGCCCCCCCCCGAGAGAGGGAAAAGCCAAAAACATTCAGTACTTC
CDR3 protein: CASSPPPREGKAKNIQYF

D gene: -
clone size: -
J gene: TRBJ1-1
V gene: TRBV2
CDR3 DNA: TGTGCCAGCAGCCCAACAGTTATGAACACTGAAGCTTTCTTT
CDR3 protein: CASSPTVMNTEAFF

D gene: -
clone size: -
J gene: TRBJ2-5
V gene: TRBV7-2
CDR3 DNA: TGTGCCAGCAGCCCTAGGCTAGGCGAGACCCAGTACTTC
CDR3 protein: CASSPRLGETQYF

D gene: -
clone size: -
J gene: TRBJ2-2
V gene: TRBV23-1
CDR3 DNA: TGCGCCAGCAGTCAATCGAGGCAGGCGTGGTGGGAGCTGTTTTTT
CDR3 protein: CASSQSRQAWWELFF

D gene: -
clone size: -
J gene: TRBJ1-5
V gene: TRBV7-8
CDR3 DNA: TGTGCCAGCAGCTTAGGACGACAGAACAATCAGCCCCAGCATTTT
CDR3 protein: CASSLGRQNNQPQHF

D gene: TRBD2
clone size: -
J gene: TRBJ2-7
V gene: TRBV6-6
CDR3 DNA: TGTGCCAGCAGCTTTACTAGCGGAGACAGAGGGCAGTACTTC
CDR3 protein: CASSFTSGDRGQYF

D gene: -
clone size: -
J gene: TRBJ2-1
V gene: TRBV19
CDR3 DNA: TGTGCCAGTAGTACCTACAATGAGCAGTTCTTC
CDR3 protein: CASSTYNEQFF

D gene: -
clone size: -
J gene: TRBJ1-6
V gene: TRBV10-3
CDR3 DNA: TGTGCCATCAGTGATGGCAGTAATTCACCCCTCCACTTT
CDR3 protein: CAISDGSNSPLHF

D gene: TRBD1
clone size: -
J gene: TRBJ2-5
V gene: TRBV7-9
CDR3 DNA: TGTGCCAGCAGCCCTCGGACAGGGGCGCCTGCGGAGACCCAGTACTTC
CDR3 protein: CASSPRTGAPAETQYF

D gene: -
clone size: -
J gene: TRBJ2-1
V gene: TRBV11-3
CDR3 DNA: TGTGCCAGCAGCTTAGTGGTGAATGAGCAGTTCTTC
CDR3 protein: CASSLVVNEQFF

D gene: -
clone size: -
J gene: TRBJ2-5
V gene: TRBV13
CDR3 DNA: TGTGCCAGCAGCTTCGGAGGGAAGGGGGGAGAGACCCAGTACTTC
CDR3 protein: CASSFGGKGGETQYF